The rows below give T cell receptor beta chains drawn from one sample of a study of blood T cell repertoires in COVID-19. Profiled with immunoSEQ multiplex PCR; TCRdb holds only in-frame clones, not every one. Of 350,000 to 400,000 clones in the sample, around 90% were seen once. Sample: peripheral blood. The receptor source for this set is a young man with active or convalescent COVID-19. CDR3s include the opening cysteine and the closing phenylalanine or tryptophan. A D gene is named only where the DNA matches it firmly. Rows give clone size only sometimes, using once, few, many, or a class for an expanded clone.

>TRBJ1-6|TRBV10-3|NA|TRBD1
CAISGSSRDRDSPLHF
TGTGCCATCAGTGGGTCCTCCCGGGACAGGGATTCACCCCTCCACTTT
>TRBJ1-4|TRBV4-3|NA|TRBD1
CASSQGVGQGLVLFF
TGCGCCAGCAGCCAAGGGGTAGGACAGGGTTTGGTTCTGTTTTTT
>TRBJ2-5|TRBV4-1|NA|TRBD2
CASSQDRTGTSGRAQETQYF
TGCGCCAGCAGCCAAGACAGGACCGGGACTAGCGGGAGAGCACAAGAGACCCAGTACTTC
>TRBJ2-7|TRBV7-2|NA|NA
CASSLVLPGEQYF
TGTGCCAGCAGCTTAGTTCTTCCCGGGGAGCAGTACTTC
>TRBJ1-2|TRBV28|NA|NA
CATVTRAGYGYTF
TGTGCCACCGTGACGAGGGCGGGCTATGGCTACACCTTC
>TRBJ2-7|TRBV29-1|NA|TRBD1
CSVSLTGQGYEQYF
TGCAGCGTTTCTTTGACGGGACAGGGTTACGAGCAGTACTTC
>TRBJ2-1|TRBV7-2|many|NA
CASRQGGGVLEQFF
TGTGCCAGCCGCCAAGGGGGCGGGGTGCTTGAGCAGTTCTTC
>TRBJ1-6|TRBV9|NA|NA
CASSPTAALGSPLHF
TGTGCCAGCAGTCCTACAGCTGCCTTGGGTTCACCCCTCCACTTT
>TRBJ1-6|TRBV27|NA|TRBD1
CASSFMRSTGGHNSPLHF
TGTGCCAGCAGTTTTATGAGGTCGACAGGGGGACATAATTCACCCCTCCACTTT
>TRBJ2-3|TRBV3-1/TRBV3-2|NA|NA
CASSHLAGADTQYF
TGTGCCAGCAGCCACCTCGCCGGGGCAGATACGCAGTATTTT
>TRBJ2-7|TRBV6-2/TRBV6-3|NA|NA
CASSYHSGDNSYEQYF
TGTGCCAGCAGTTACCACAGCGGGGACAACTCCTACGAGCAGTACTTC
>TRBJ1-1|TRBV20-1|NA|NA
CSASGGTNTEAFF
TGCAGTGCTAGTGGAGGTACGAACACTGAAGCTTTCTTT
>TRBJ2-1|TRBV15|NA|TRBD1
CATSVSLRTGKESYNEQFF
TGTGCCACCAGCGTAAGCTTAAGGACAGGGAAGGAATCCTACAATGAGCAGTTCTTC
>TRBJ2-1|TRBV6-4|NA|NA
CASSDRDSNLGNEQFF
TGTGCCAGCAGTGACCGGGACTCTAATCTGGGCAATGAGCAGTTCTTC
>TRBJ2-7|TRBV5-5|once|TRBD1
CASSLAQGAYEQYF
TGTGCCAGCAGCTTGGCACAGGGGGCCTACGAGCAGTACTTC
>TRBJ1-2|TRBV27|NA|TRBD1
CASTRTGGYGYTF
TGTGCCAGCACCAGGACAGGGGGATATGGCTACACCTTC